The rows below give T cell receptor beta chains drawn from one sample of a study of response to subunit inactivated influenza vaccine. TCRdb analysed the RT-PCR reads with MiXCR anew, one entry per CDR3 protein. Among around 490,000 distinct CDR3 sequences listed, about 7.6% were seen once. The material sequenced was PBMCs from blood, taken 23 months after vaccination. The receptor set was obtained from a man between 45 and 75 years old who received an inactivated influenza vaccine. The CDR3 runs from the conserved cysteine through the conserved F or W.

>TRBJ2-2|TRBV12-3/TRBV12-4
CASSLRHTGELFF
>TRBJ1-2|TRBV7-2
CASNPYGPTFNYGYTF
>TRBJ1-2|TRBV10-3
CAISDGPNYGYTF
>TRBJ2-1|TRBV15
CATSRAGGEQFF
>TRBJ2-2|TRBV5-4
CASSLDPGQGNTGELFF
>TRBJ1-5|TRBV10-3
CATGGGTSNQPQHF
>TRBJ1-2|TRBV28
CASSLGGGTWGYTF
>TRBJ1-2|TRBV9
CASSPLVGNYGYTF
>TRBJ2-2|TRBV7-2
CASSFRQTTGELFF
>TRBJ2-1|TRBV25-1
CASSEERGSEQFF
>TRBJ2-2|TRBV11-2
CASSLVAGRELFF
>TRBJ2-3|TRBV5-6
CASSLIGGQGIATDTQYF
>TRBJ2-3|TRBV7-9
CASSPLAGAADTQYF
>TRBJ2-3|TRBV19
CASSIGDRNTDTQYF
>TRBJ1-4|TRBV5-1
CASSLQGPATNEKLFF
>TRBJ1-5|TRBV20-1
CSARQAYSNQPQHF
>TRBJ2-1|TRBV14
CASSQSGTSGANEQFF
>TRBJ1-6|TRBV20-1
CSARAGGQGNSPLHF
>TRBJ2-2|TRBV5-1
CASSLAPDRGRTGELFF
>TRBJ2-7|TRBV7-9
CASSLGGTPYEQYF
>TRBJ2-2|TRBV12-3/TRBV12-4
CASSPRTSGGTGELFF
>TRBJ2-1|TRBV29-1
CSVDSGDPSSYNEQFF